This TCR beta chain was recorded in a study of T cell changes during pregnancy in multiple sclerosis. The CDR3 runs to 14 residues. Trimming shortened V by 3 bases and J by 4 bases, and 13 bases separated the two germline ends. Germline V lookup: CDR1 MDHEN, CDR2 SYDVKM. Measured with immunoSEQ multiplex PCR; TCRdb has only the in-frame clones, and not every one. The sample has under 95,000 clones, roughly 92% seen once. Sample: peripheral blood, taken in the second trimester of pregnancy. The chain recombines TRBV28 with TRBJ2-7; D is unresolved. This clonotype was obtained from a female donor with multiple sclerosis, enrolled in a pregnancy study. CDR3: CASSLGPSRYEQYF. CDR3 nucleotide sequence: TGTGCCAGCAGTTTGGGTCCTAGTCGGTACGAGCAGTACTTC.